Following are 28 T cell receptor beta chains from one sample sequenced in a study of response to subunit inactivated influenza vaccine. Each CDR3 protein gets one entry after TCRdb re-called the RT-PCR reads with MiXCR. Here the sample spans roughly 670,000 distinct CDR3 sequences, 12% to 15% being singletons. The sample in question was PBMCs from blood, obtained 14 to 15 days before vaccination. The receptors stem from a middle-aged man who received an inactivated influenza vaccine.

This clonotype was seen a few times. The chain is built from TRBV28 and TRBJ1-3; the match to TRBD1 covers 9 bases. V lost 5 bases to trimming and J lost 0 bases; unmatched junction nucleotides: 8. Germline assignment: CDR1 MDHEN and CDR2 SYDVKM. This CDR3 spans 17 amino acids. CDR3: CASSAAGTGSSGNTIYF. The CDR3 bases are TGTGCCAGCAGTGCTGCCGGGACAGGGAGCTCTGGAAACACCATATATTTT.

This clonotype occurred a few times. The genes are TRBV28 and TRBJ1-2; 7 bases agree with TRBD1. The V segment lost 6 bases and the J segment 2 bases; nucleotides outside the gene matches: 3. The CDR3 covers 13 residues. Germline loops: CDR1 MDHEN, CDR2 SYDVKM. CDR3 in amino acids: CASRPDRNYGYTF. CDR3 in DNA: TGTGCCAGCAGGCCGGACAGGAACTATGGCTACACCTTC.

The chain is built from TRBV6-2 or TRBV6-3 and TRBJ2-7; 15 bases map to TRBD2. In germline, CDR1 is MNHEY, CDR2 SVGEGT. The CDR3 is 19 amino acids. Trimming cost V 6 bases and J 3 bases; bases outside gene matches: 15. CDR3 nucleotides: TGTGCCAGCAGACGGACTAGCGGGAGGGCCGGTTCGTTTCGCTACGAGCAGTACTTC. Amino acids: CASRRTSGRAGSFRYEQYF.

This clonotype was recorded many times. V usage is TRBV3-1 and J usage is TRBJ1-1; no definite D call. Trimming took 5 bases from V and 2 from J, leaving 9 bases between them. Germline V lookup: CDR1 LGHDT, CDR2 YNNKEL (reference sequence). This CDR3 is 13 amino acids long. DNA for the CDR3: TGTGCCAGCAGCGCACCAAGCAACACTGAAGCTTTCTTT. Translating gives CASSAPSNTEAFF.

This chain links TRBV7-2 with TRBJ2-5; 9 nucleotides line up with TRBD2. V gave up 2 bases and J gave up 4 bases; unmatched junction bases: 5. The CDR3 length is 15 residues. Germline V CDR1 and CDR2: SGHTA, FQGNSA. Here the CDR3 reads CASSLRSGGSETQYF. The CDR3 DNA is TGTGCCAGCAGCTTACGTAGCGGGGGCTCAGAGACCCAGTACTTC.

This chain uses TRBV29-1 with TRBJ1-3; D perhaps matches TRBD1 (5 bases). This CDR3 is built from 14 residues. Germline CDR1 and CDR2: SQVTM and ANQGSEA. The V end lost 7 bases, the J end lost 0 bases, and 13 bases lay between the germline ends. The chain's CDR3 is CSAHDRSSGNTIYF. CDR3 nucleotides: TGCAGCGCCCATGACAGAAGCTCTGGAAACACCATATATTTT.

This clonotype turned up a few times. This chain links TRBV20-1 with TRBJ2-7; TRBD1 matches 11 bases. Germline lookup yields CDR1 DFQATT and CDR2 SNEGSKA (reference sequence). Trimming removed 6 bases from V and 5 bases from J; junction bases left unmatched: 12. The CDR3 covers 15 residues. CDR3 nucleotides: TGCAGTGCAACTTCCGGACAGGGGGCGACGAACGAGCAGTACTTC. This sequence encodes CSATSGQGATNEQYF.

The gene calls are TRBV15 and TRBJ2-5; D is possibly TRBD2 (7 bases). The CDR3 consists of 15 residues. V was shortened by 0 bases and J by 4 bases, with 12 bases between the two germline ends. Germline V lookup: CDR1 LNHNV, CDR2 YYDKDF (reference sequence). CDR3 nucleotide sequence: TGTGCCACCAGCAGAGACTTCGGGGGGCCAGAGACCCAGTACTTC. Protein: CATSRDFGGPETQYF.

The rearrangement uses TRBV7-9 and TRBJ2-7; 9 nucleotides agree with TRBD2. After removal of 5 bases from V and 7 bases from J, the junction contained 9 bases not matched to a gene. This CDR3 has 14 residues. The V gene's germline CDR1 is SEHNR and CDR2 FQNEAQ (reference sequence). This CDR3 is CASSALLAGHEQYF. In DNA, the CDR3 is TGTGCCAGCAGCGCTCTGCTAGCGGGACATGAGCAGTACTTC.

The table lists this clonotype with a few counts. The gene calls are TRBV15 and TRBJ2-6; D gene uncertain. Deletions cut 5 bases from V and 4 bases from J, with 12 bases between. The CDR3 extends over 15 amino acids. Germline V gene lookup returns CDR1 LNHNV and CDR2 YYDKDF (reference sequence). CDR3 bases: TGTGCCACCAGCCCCATGGCTCCCGGGGCCAACGTCCTGACTTTC. As protein: CATSPMAPGANVLTF.

There are a few counts of this clonotype. The genes are TRBV7-2 and TRBJ1-3, with D possibly TRBD1 on 5 matching bases. This CDR3 has 12 residues. Germline loops: CDR1 SGHTA, CDR2 FQGNSA. Trimming stripped 5 bases from V and 7 bases from J, with 9 bases between. CDR3 residues: CASSRGENTIYF. DNA for the CDR3: TGTGCCAGCAGCCGGGGGGAGAACACCATATATTTT.

The chain uses TRBV19 and TRBJ2-2; 8 nucleotides line up with TRBD2. The germline gives CDR1 LNHDA, CDR2 SQIVND (reference sequence). CDR3 length equals 15 residues. V lost 4 bases to trimming and J lost 1 base; unmatched junction nucleotides: 2. The CDR3 here is CASSTSGQNTGELFF. In nucleotides, the CDR3 is TGTGCCAGTAGTACTAGCGGGCAGAACACCGGGGAGCTGTTTTTT.

V is TRBV1 and J is TRBJ2-7; the D segment call TRBD2 is taken from the table without a DNA check. TRBV1 is a documented pseudogene. This CDR3 contains 15 residues. The CDR3 bases are TGCACCAGCAGCCAAGAACGGGGCCCCTCCTACGAGCAGTACTTC. Translating it yields CTSSQERGPSYEQYF.

In this sample, this clonotype turned up many times. This sequence joins TRBV29-1 and TRBJ2-3, with 9 bases fitting TRBD2. The trim removed 4 bases at V and 7 bases at J, leaving 12 bases unmatched. Germline CDR1 reads SQVTM; CDR2 reads ANQGSEA. The CDR3 runs to 15 residues. CDR3 nucleotides: TGCAGCGTTGCCCCTTTTCGCGGGGGGGCAAATACGCAGTATTTT. The encoded protein is CSVAPFRGGANTQYF.

There are a few counts of this clonotype. The DNA for the CDR3 is TGCGCCAGCAGCCAGGACGGACTAGCGGGAGTAGTCAATGAGCAGTTCTTC. This translates into CASSQDGLAGVVNEQFF. The gene calls are TRBV4-3 and TRBJ2-1; 13 bases are a match to TRBD2. J lost 6 bases, V lost 3 bases, and 8 bases had no gene match. Germline V gene data show CDR1 as LGHNA and CDR2 as YSLEER. This CDR3 comprises 17 residues.

There are a few counts of this clonotype. The rearrangement uses TRBV10-3 and TRBJ2-5, with D perhaps TRBD1 (6 bases). The CDR3 is made up of 13 amino acids. Germline lookup yields CDR1 ENHRY and CDR2 SYGVKD. V lost 5 bases and J 4 bases, leaving 11 bases between the germline ends. CDR3 loop: CAISTGQGETQYF. The CDR3 DNA follows: TGTGCCATCAGTACAGGGCAGGGAGAGACCCAGTACTTC.

The chain recombines TRBV20-1 with TRBJ2-1; D remains ambiguous. Germline assignment: CDR1 DFQATT and CDR2 SNEGSKA (reference sequence). The CDR3 runs 13 residues. Deletions cut 8 bases from V and 3 bases from J, with 14 bases between. The CDR3 nucleotides read TGCAGTTCCCGATCATCTCGCTACAATGAGCAGTTCTTC. Its translation is CSSRSSRYNEQFF.

This clonotype has ten or more counts. The CDR3 here is CASTLAARFDDPQHF. CDR3 nucleotides: TGTGCCAGCACTTTGGCTGCCCGGTTTGATGATCCCCAGCATTTT. J is TRBJ1-5 and V is TRBV2, with D uncertain. The CDR3 contains 15 residues. Germline V gives CDR1 SNHLY, CDR2 FYNNEI. V lost 7 bases, J lost 10 bases, and 23 bases lay in between.

This chain's CDR3 is CASRKPGGFYNEQFF. DNA for the CDR3: TGTGCCAGCAGAAAACCAGGGGGCTTCTACAATGAGCAGTTCTTC. V usage is TRBV27 and J usage is TRBJ2-1, with TRBD1 matching 8 bases. The CDR3 runs 15 residues. Per germline, CDR1 MNHEY and CDR2 SMNVEV (reference sequence). J was trimmed by 3 bases and V by 6 bases; bases with no gene match: 7.

The J gene is TRBJ2-7, the V gene TRBV5-5; D is uncertain. V lost 0 bases to trimming and J lost 2 bases, with 15 bases between them. CDR1 and CDR2 (germline): SGHKS, YYEKEE (reference sequence). The CDR3 extends over 16 amino acids. CDR3 coding DNA: TGTGCCAGCAGCTTGGCCGGCCAGGCCGTAACCTACGAGCAGTACTTC. This codes for CASSLAGQAVTYEQYF.

A few counts support this clonotype. This chain joins TRBV10-3 and TRBJ2-5; D uncertain. Germline CDR1 reads ENHRY; CDR2 reads SYGVKD. V lost 0 bases and J 4 bases, leaving 9 bases between the germline ends. This CDR3 comprises 14 residues. CDR3 protein: CAISESLGPETQYF. As DNA, the CDR3 is TGTGCCATCAGTGAGTCGCTAGGTCCAGAGACCCAGTACTTC.

The chain recombines TRBV4-1 with TRBJ1-2; a weak D match, TRBD1 (5 bases). V gave up 0 bases and J gave up 5 bases, with 16 bases separating them. Germline V gene lookup returns CDR1 MGHRA and CDR2 YSYEKL. The CDR3 runs 16 residues. This CDR3 is CASSQDPGRGMYGYTF. The CDR3 DNA reads TGCGCCAGCAGCCAAGATCCGGGACGGGGGATGTATGGCTACACCTTC.

This clonotype was found a few times. V usage is TRBV28 and J usage is TRBJ2-1; 8 nucleotides align to TRBD2. Trimming took 8 bases from V and 4 from J; bases not matched to a gene: 7. The CDR3 length is 14 residues. Germline V gene sequence: CDR1 MDHEN, CDR2 SYDVKM. CDR3 bases: TGTGCCAGCGGTACAGCGGGGGCATACAATGAGCAGTTCTTC. Its protein product is CASGTAGAYNEQFF.

The chain couples TRBV5-1 to TRBJ2-7; D gene ambiguous. The germline V gene encodes CDR1 SGHRS and CDR2 YFSETQ. CDR3 size: 14 residues. The V gene lost 0 bases and the J gene lost 2 bases, with 9 bases spanning the gap. The CDR3 sequence: CASSLGQSTYEQYF. The CDR3 DNA reads as TGCGCCAGCAGCTTGGGGCAGTCCACCTACGAGCAGTACTTC.

V and J are TRBV21-1 and TRBJ2-7. TRBV21-1 is a known pseudogene. The CDR3 spans 15 residues. Written as DNA, the CDR3 is TGTGCCAGCACCTCTTTGTGCAGGCCCTCCTACGAGCAGTACTTC. Protein product: CASTSLCRPSYEQYF.

This clonotype was seen at least ten times. At one end the junction does not follow the germline gene, possibly because of a read error. This chain connects TRBV4-1 to TRBJ2-1, with 7 bases lining up with TRBD1. The CDR3 is 14 amino acids. The V gene's germline CDR1 is MGHRA and CDR2 YSYEKL. The chain's CDR3 is CASSQSDRVYEKFF. The CDR3 region has the DNA TGCGCCAGCAGCCAATCCGACAGGGTATATGAGAAGTTCTTC.

The gene calls are TRBV5-4 and TRBJ2-1; 13 positions match TRBD2. Germline V gene lookup returns CDR1 SGHNT and CDR2 YYREEE (reference sequence). The junction had 14 bases not matched to a gene; V was cut back by 1 base and J by 7 bases. CDR3 length: 19 residues. The CDR3 DNA is TGTGCCAGCAGCTTGTTTTATTCGGCAACTAGCGGGGGGGCTAATGAGCAGTTCTTC. Its protein product is CASSLFYSATSGGANEQFF.

The chain joins TRBV20-1 to TRBJ1-2; D is unresolved. The germline V gene encodes CDR1 DFQATT and CDR2 SNEGSKA (reference sequence). V lost 5 bases to trimming and J lost 4 bases, with 11 bases between them. The CDR3 loop spans 12 amino acids. In DNA, the CDR3 is TGCAGTGCTTTAAACGGCCCCTATGGCTACACCTTC. This codes for CSALNGPYGYTF.